Given below is one T cell receptor (beta chain) in context. No antigen is known for it. The data were obtained in a study of T cell repertoires in cytomegalovirus infection. TCRdb ran MiXCR on the reads and lists one entry per CDR3 protein. The sample holds tens of thousands of distinct CDR3 sequences, about a fifth seen once. The sequences come from CD8+ T cells from cultured PBMCs, collected from culture after CMV antigen stimulation. This sequence was found in a human donor in good health (CMV status not recorded). Some clones in this sample may be carry-over from other donors' samples.

Here the CDR3 reads CASRAGQSYNEQFF. In DNA form, the CDR3 reads TGTGCCAGCAGGGCGGGACAGTCCTACAATGAGCAGTTCTTC. V usage is TRBV6-6 and J usage is TRBJ2-1, with a possible D match to TRBD1 (7 bases). The CDR3 length is 14 residues. Per germline, CDR1 MNHNY and CDR2 SVGAGI (reference sequence). Trimming shortened V by 6 bases and J by 1 base, and 10 bases separated the two germline ends.